Below, one T cell receptor beta chain is given with its context. Study processing details: From reference gene primer amplification, estimates of nucleated cell counts were derived. Assay: immunoSEQ multiplex PCR; the TCRdb copy retains only in-frame clones and omits some. V and J calls and clone size are those listed in that table; D and trimming were worked out from the DNA. The data show 150,000 to 200,000 clones, 75% to 85% seen once. This specimen comes from a study of blood T cell repertoires in COVID-19. About the research overall: The origin of the acute and convalescent COVID-19 samples was the United States, Italy and Spain.

Cohort 3 recovered donors had two negative PCRs, clearance, or symptom resolution. This CDR3 is built from 13 residues. The germline V and J ends were trimmed by 6 bases and 5 bases, with 10 bases remaining between them. CDR1 and CDR2 from the germline V gene are LNHDA and SQIVND (reference sequence). The chain has TRBV19 and TRBJ1-4, with D tentatively TRBD1 (5 bases). The material sequenced was PBMCs or T cells enriched from blood (not recorded which). This sequence was found in a middle-aged man who had recovered from COVID-19. CDR3 nucleotide sequence: TGTGCCAGTAGAGTCAAGGGGAATGAAAAACTGTTTTTT. Amino acid sequence: CASRVKGNEKLFF.